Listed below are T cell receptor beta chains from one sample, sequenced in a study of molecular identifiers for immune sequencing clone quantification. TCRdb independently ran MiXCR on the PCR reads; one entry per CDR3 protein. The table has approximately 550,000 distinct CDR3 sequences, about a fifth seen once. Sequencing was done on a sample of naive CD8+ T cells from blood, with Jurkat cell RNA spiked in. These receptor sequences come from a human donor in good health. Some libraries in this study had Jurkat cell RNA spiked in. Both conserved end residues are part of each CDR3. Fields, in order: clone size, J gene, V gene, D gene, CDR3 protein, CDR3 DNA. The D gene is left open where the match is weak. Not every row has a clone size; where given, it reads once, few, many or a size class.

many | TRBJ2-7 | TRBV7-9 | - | CASSLGDREQYF | TGTGCCAGCAGCTTAGGCGACAGAGAGCAGTACTTC
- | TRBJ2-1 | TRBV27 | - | CSSRTGGRNNEQFF | TGTTCCAGCAGAACTGGGGGGCGAAACAATGAGCAGTTCTTC
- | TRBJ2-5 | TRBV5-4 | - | CASSFTWGQGEETQYF | TGTGCCAGCAGCTTTACCTGGGGCCAAGGAGAGGAGACCCAGTACTTC
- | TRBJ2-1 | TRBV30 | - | CAWSRGISHSEQFF | TGTGCCTGGAGTCGCGGGATTAGTCACAGTGAGCAGTTCTTC
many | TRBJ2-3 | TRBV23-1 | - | CASSHPGGGGTDTQYF | TGCGCCAGCAGTCACCCAGGGGGGGGAGGGACAGATACGCAGTATTTT
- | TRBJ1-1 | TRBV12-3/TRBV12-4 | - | CASTPWGNTEAFF | TGTGCCAGCACCCCCTGGGGGAACACTGAAGCTTTCTTT
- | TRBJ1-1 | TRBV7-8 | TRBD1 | CASSLGAGGVNTEAFF | TGTGCCAGCAGCTTAGGGGCAGGGGGTGTGAACACTGAAGCTTTCTTT
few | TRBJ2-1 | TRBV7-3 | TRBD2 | CASSFRLAGLNNEQFF | TGTGCCAGCAGCTTTCGGCTAGCGGGGCTAAACAATGAGCAGTTCTTC
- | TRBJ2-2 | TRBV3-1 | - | CASSQVGAVTGELFF | TGTGCCAGCAGCCAAGTGGGGGCAGTGACCGGGGAGCTGTTTTTT
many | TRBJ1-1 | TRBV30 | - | CAWSVSPTAFF | TGTGCCTGGAGTGTCTCCCCGACGGCTTTCTTT
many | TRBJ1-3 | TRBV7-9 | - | CASSLAVGNTIYF | TGTGCCAGCAGCCTAGCTGTCGGAAACACCATATATTTT
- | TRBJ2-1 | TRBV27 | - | CASRQRGNEQFF | TGTGCCAGCAGGCAGAGGGGGAATGAGCAGTTCTTC
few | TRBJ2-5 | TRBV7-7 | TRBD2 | CASSPWSSGPFQETQYF | TGTGCTAGCAGCCCGTGGAGTAGCGGGCCTTTCCAAGAGACCCAGTACTTC
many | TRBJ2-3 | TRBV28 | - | CASSTGTPWVPDTQYF | TGTGCCAGCAGTACCGGGACTCCCTGGGTCCCAGATACGCAGTATTTT
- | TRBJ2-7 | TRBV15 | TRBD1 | CATSCPGTGFEQYF | TGTGCCACCAGCTGCCCCGGGACAGGGTTCGAGCAGTACTTC
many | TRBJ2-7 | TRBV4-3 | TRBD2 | CASSPGLAGIEQYF | TGCGCCAGCAGCCCGGGACTAGCGGGAATCGAGCAGTACTTC
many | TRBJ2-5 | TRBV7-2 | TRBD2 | CASSSSPGTSGVLQETQYF | TGTGCCAGCAGCTCCTCTCCGGGGACTAGCGGGGTCCTCCAAGAGACCCAGTACTTC
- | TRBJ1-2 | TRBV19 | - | CAIEDSRYGYTF | TGTGCCATCGAGGACAGCCGCTATGGCTACACCTTC
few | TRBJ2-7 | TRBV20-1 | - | CSARGGGEADEQYF | TGCAGTGCTAGAGGGGGCGGAGAGGCGGACGAGCAGTACTTC
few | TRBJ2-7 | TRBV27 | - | CATGVSSYEQYF | TGTGCCACAGGGGTTAGCTCCTACGAGCAGTACTTC
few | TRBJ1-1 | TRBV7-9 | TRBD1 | CASTGAGDTEAFF | TGTGCCAGTACAGGGGCAGGGGACACTGAAGCTTTCTTT
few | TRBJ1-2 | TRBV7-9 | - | CAIDYSRTPNYGYTF | TGTGCCATCGACTATAGCCGAACTCCTAACTATGGCTACACCTTC
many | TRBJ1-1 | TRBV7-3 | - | CASSFSGVTEAFF | TGTGCCAGCAGCTTTTCCGGGGTCACTGAAGCTTTCTTT
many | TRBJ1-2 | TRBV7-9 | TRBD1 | CASSLTGADTYGYTF | TGTGCCAGCAGCTTGACAGGGGCAGACACCTATGGCTACACCTTC
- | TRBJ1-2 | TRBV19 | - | CASSTPQETDYGYTF | TGTGCCAGTAGTACCCCCCAAGAGACGGATTATGGCTACACCTTC
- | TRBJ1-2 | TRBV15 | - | CATSRDLGTSYGYTF | TGTGCCACCAGCAGAGATCTGGGGACTTCATATGGCTACACCTTC
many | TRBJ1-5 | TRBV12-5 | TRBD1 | CASGLVGGWTGEDESNQPQHF | TGTGCTAGTGGTTTGGTAGGAGGATGGACAGGGGAAGATGAAAGCAATCAGCCCCAGCATTTT
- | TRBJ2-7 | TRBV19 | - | CASSMSQGYHEQYF | TGTGCCAGTAGTATGTCGCAGGGGTATCACGAGCAGTACTTC
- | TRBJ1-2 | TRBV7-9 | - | CASSLIGGF | TGTGCCAGCAGCTTAATAGGGGGCTTC
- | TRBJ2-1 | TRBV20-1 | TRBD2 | CSASTSGRWAYNEQFF | TGCAGTGCTTCGACTAGCGGGAGATGGGCTTATAATGAGCAGTTCTTC
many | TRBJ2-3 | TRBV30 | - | CAWSVGVSSTDTQYF | TGTGCCTGGAGTGTTGGGGTTTCTAGCACAGATACGCAGTATTTT
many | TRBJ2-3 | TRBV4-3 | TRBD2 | CASSQASSGEVIDTQYF | TGCGCCAGCAGCCAAGCCTCTAGCGGGGAGGTGATAGATACGCAGTATTTT
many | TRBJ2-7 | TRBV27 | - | CASSHSGGGSTYEQYF | TGTGCCAGCTCTCACAGTGGGGGGGGCAGCACCTACGAGCAGTACTTC